The 29 T cell receptor beta chains below all came from one sample that was sequenced in a study of identical twins. TCRdb processed the 5' RACE reads anew with MiXCR; each CDR3 protein has one entry. The data contain 650,000 to 800,000 distinct CDR3 sequences, less than 10% of them singletons. This sample also belongs to another study, concerning yellow fever vaccine responses in identical twins.

The specimen sequenced was PBMCs. The receptors come from a woman between 18 and 29 years old in good health.

The chain has TRBV7-9 and TRBJ2-5, with D perhaps assigned TRBD1 or TRBD2 (6 bases each). V lost 7 bases to trimming and J lost 1 base, with 16 bases between them. CDR1 and CDR2 from the germline V gene are SEHNR and FQNEAQ (reference sequence). The CDR3 totals 15 residues. Here the CDR3 DNA reads TGTGCCAGCAACAAGGTCAGGGGAGGCCAAGAGACCCAGTACTTC. It codes for CASNKVRGGQETQYF.

This clonotype was recorded a few times. V gene TRBV20-1 combines with J gene TRBJ2-2; 7 positions agree with TRBD1. The V segment lost 6 bases and the J segment 2 bases; nucleotides outside the gene matches: 6. The CDR3 runs to 14 residues. Germline V gene sequence: CDR1 DFQATT, CDR2 SNEGSKA (reference sequence). In nucleotides, the CDR3 is TGCAGTGCCCGGGACAGACTTAACACCGGGGAGCTGTTTTTT. The encoded protein is CSARDRLNTGELFF.

V usage is TRBV7-2 and J usage is TRBJ1-1; D is uncertain. The CDR3 has 12 residues. Germline V gene sequence: CDR1 SGHTA, CDR2 FQGNSA. Trimming removed 4 bases from V and 9 bases from J, with 12 bases in between. The CDR3 sequence: CASSSLQRKAFF. The CDR3 DNA reads as TGTGCCAGCAGCTCATTACAGCGGAAAGCTTTCTTT. Supplemented by reference TRBV7-2 and TRBJ1-1, the full variable domain reads GAGVSQSPSNKVTEKGKDVELRCDPISGHTALYWYRQSLGQGLEFLIYFQGNSAPDKSGLPSDRFSAERTGGSVSTLTIQRTQQEDSAVYLCASSSLQRKAFFGQGTRLTVV.

This chain uses TRBV6-1 with TRBJ1-5, with 9 bases fitting TRBD1. Unmatched junction bases numbered 7, after V lost 4 bases and J lost 6 bases. The germline gives CDR1 MNHNS, CDR2 SASEGT. The CDR3 is 15 amino acids. As DNA, the CDR3 is TGTGCCAGCAGTGGGGGGACAGGGAATATTCAGCCCCAGCATTTT. Its translation: CASSGGTGNIQPQHF.

The V gene is TRBV27, the J gene TRBJ2-3; a possible D gene is TRBD1 (5 bases). The CDR3 is made up of 16 amino acids. Germline V lookup: CDR1 MNHEY, CDR2 SMNVEV (reference sequence). V lost 3 bases to trimming and J lost 6 bases, with 19 bases between them. CDR3 coding DNA: TGTGCCAGCAGTTTCTTCCCCCTTCGGAAGGGGGATACGCAGTATTTT. The encoded protein is CASSFFPLRKGDTQYF.

CDR3 region: CASSQEKGQGTQYF. As DNA, the CDR3 is TGTGCCAGCAGCCAAGAAAAGGGTCAGGGTACGCAGTATTTT. The chain has TRBV3-1 and TRBJ2-3; possible D gene TRBD1, 5 bases. The CDR3 runs to 14 residues. Germline V CDR1 and CDR2: LGHDT, YNNKEL (reference sequence). Between the trimmed V and J ends, which lost 0 bases and 8 bases, there was a span of 12 bases.

The J gene is TRBJ1-1, the V gene TRBV15, with 7 bases that match TRBD1. The CDR3 extends over 17 amino acids. Losses at the gene ends were 0 bases for V and 0 bases for J; bases not matched to a gene: 7. Germline assignment: CDR1 LNHNV and CDR2 YYDKDF (reference sequence). The chain's CDR3 is CATSRDPRTGLNTEAFF. CDR3 in DNA: TGTGCCACCAGCAGAGATCCGAGGACAGGCCTGAACACTGAAGCTTTCTTT.

This clonotype was recorded a few times. The rearrangement uses TRBV7-2 and TRBJ2-1; possibly TRBD1 for D (5 bases). Germline assignment: CDR1 SGHTA and CDR2 FQGNSA. The CDR3 totals 13 residues. Trimming shortened V by 5 bases and J by 10 bases, and 15 bases separated the two germline ends. The CDR3 nucleotides are TGTGCCAGCAGCGGACGGACAATCCGGGAGCAGTTCTTC. It translates to CASSGRTIREQFF.

The chain joins TRBV6-2 or TRBV6-3 to TRBJ2-1; possibly TRBD1 for D (7 bases). V was pared by 3 bases and J by 0 bases, with 15 bases between. This CDR3 is 17 amino acids long. Per the germline V gene, CDR1 is MNHEY and CDR2 is SVGEGT. CDR3 bases: TGTGCCAGCAGTTATTCCAGGGGGGCCAGCTCCTACAATGAGCAGTTCTTC. It codes for CASSYSRGASSYNEQFF.

The chain recombines TRBV7-9 with TRBJ2-7; D may be TRBD1 or TRBD2 (5 bases each). The CDR3 loop spans 15 amino acids. CDR1 is SEHNR and CDR2 is FQNEAQ in the germline V gene (reference sequence). Trimming removed 2 bases at V and 6 bases at J, with 17 bases between. The CDR3 region is CASSLSGARGREQYF. In nucleotides, the CDR3 is TGTGCCAGCAGCTTATCGGGCGCGAGGGGACGCGAGCAGTACTTC.

The chain employs TRBV6-1 and TRBJ1-1; TRBD1 might be the D (6 bases). Germline assignment: CDR1 MNHNS and CDR2 SASEGT. The V end was cut by 4 bases, the J end by 2 bases, with 14 bases between. The CDR3 runs 15 residues. The CDR3 nucleotides read TGTGCCAGCAGTGCAGGGGCGGGGAGAAACACTGAAGCTTTCTTT. Residues: CASSAGAGRNTEAFF.

This clonotype was picked up a small number of times. V gene TRBV2 combines with J gene TRBJ2-3; D may be TRBD2 (5 bases). This CDR3 region has 17 residues. V was pared by 3 bases and J by 5 bases, with 21 bases between. Germline CDR1 and CDR2: SNHLY and FYNNEI. The CDR3 nucleotides are TGTGCCAGCAGTGAGAGCGTCAAGGCTAGCCTCGGAGATACGCAGTATTTT. It encodes CASSESVKASLGDTQYF.

The chain employs TRBV5-1 and TRBJ2-2, with 10 bases fitting TRBD1. Germline CDR1 and CDR2: SGHRS and YFSETQ. This CDR3 is built from 16 residues. V gave up 4 bases and J gave up 5 bases; unmatched junction bases: 8. The CDR3 region has the DNA TGCGCCAGCAGCCGCTCCGGGACAGGGGATACCGGGGAGCTGTTTTTT. Protein: CASSRSGTGDTGELFF.

The J gene is TRBJ2-7, the V gene TRBV2, with D possibly being TRBD2 (5 bases). V dropped 6 bases and J dropped 3 bases, with 21 bases sitting between them. CDR1 is SNHLY and CDR2 is FYNNEI in the germline V gene. The CDR3 is 16 residues long. CDR3 residues: CASSDGLFLRDYEQYF. The CDR3 nucleotides read TGTGCCAGCAGCGACGGACTTTTCTTACGGGACTACGAGCAGTACTTC.

This sequence joins TRBV6-1 and TRBJ2-3, with a weak D call TRBD2 (6 bases). Germline V CDR1 and CDR2: MNHNS, SASEGT. CDR3 length: 14 amino acids. The V end was cut by 6 bases, the J end by 3 bases, with 13 bases between. The CDR3 reads CASREGAPTDTQYF. In DNA form, the CDR3 reads TGTGCCAGCAGGGAGGGAGCCCCAACAGATACGCAGTATTTT.

In this sample, this clonotype turned up many times. The genes are TRBV5-1 and TRBJ2-7; 7 bases fit TRBD1. The CDR3 has 16 amino acids. Trimming at V came to 0 bases and at J to 5 bases, leaving 11 bases not matched to a gene. CDR1 is SGHRS, CDR2 YFSETQ, per germline. The CDR3 nucleotides are TGCGCCAGCAGCTTGGTCCCGGGACAGTTCAACCACGAGCAGTACTTC. Its translation: CASSLVPGQFNHEQYF.

This clonotype turned up a few times. The chain couples TRBV20-1 to TRBJ2-1; possibly TRBD2 for D (5 bases). CDR1 DFQATT and CDR2 SNEGSKA come from the germline V gene (reference sequence). Trimming shortened V by 2 bases and J by 5 bases, and 25 bases separated the two germline ends. The CDR3 runs 18 residues. CDR3 amino acids: CSARPISRRLTVDNEQFF. DNA for the CDR3: TGCAGTGCTAGACCTATTAGCCGGAGGTTGACGGTTGACAATGAGCAGTTCTTC.

This clonotype was seen just once. The chain links TRBV27 to TRBJ1-1; D is unresolved. The CDR3 spans 12 residues. Deletions cut 2 bases from V and 11 bases from J, with 12 bases between. CDR1 is MNHEY, CDR2 SMNVEV, per germline (reference sequence). CDR3 sequence: CASSLGGLIAFF. The CDR3 DNA is TGTGCCAGCAGTTTAGGAGGGCTGATCGCTTTCTTT.

This clonotype was seen only a few times. J is TRBJ2-3 and V is TRBV6-1; D ambiguous. The ends were cut back, 7 bases at V and 3 bases at J, with 20 bases in the middle. Germline CDR1 MNHNS, CDR2 SASEGT. The CDR3 is 16 residues long. In DNA, the CDR3 is TGTGCCAGCACCTCTGGGCCCCGCTTTATTACAGATACGCAGTATTTT. Encoded protein: CASTSGPRFITDTQYF.

A note on this clonotype: The junction departs from germline at one end; a sequencing error may be responsible. This chain joins TRBV30 and TRBJ1-1, with 7 bases that match TRBD1. The CDR3 is 13 amino acids. Germline loops: CDR1 GTSNPN, CDR2 SVGIG (reference sequence). CDR3 nucleotides: TGTGCCTGGCGGACACAGGGGTTAAGACAGCCGATCTTT. Its translation: CAWRTQGLRQPIF.

This clonotype has just a few counts. The chain combines TRBV7-2 with TRBJ2-7, with 8 bases that match TRBD2. V gave up 3 bases and J gave up 6 bases; unmatched junction bases: 4. Germline lookup yields CDR1 SGHTA and CDR2 FQGNSA. The CDR3 runs 13 residues. CDR3 residues: CASSFGGVGEQYF. CDR3 DNA: TGTGCCAGCAGCTTCGGGGGGGTAGGCGAGCAGTACTTC. Full variable domain (missing parts from reference TRBV7-2 and TRBJ2-7): GAGVSQSPSNKVTEKGKDVELRCDPISGHTALYWYRQSLGQGLEFLIYFQGNSAPDKSGLPSDRFSAERTGGSVSTLTIQRTQQEDSAVYLCASSFGGVGEQYFGPGTRLTVT.

A few counts support this clonotype. This chain links TRBV5-1 with TRBJ2-3, with 7 bases aligning to TRBD2. J lost 6 bases, V lost 1 base, and 8 bases had no gene match. Per germline, CDR1 SGHRS and CDR2 YFSETQ. The CDR3 covers 15 residues. The CDR3: CASSLFGLAEDTQYF. Written as DNA, the CDR3 is TGCGCCAGCAGCTTGTTTGGGCTAGCGGAGGATACGCAGTATTTT.

V and J are TRBV29-1 and TRBJ2-7, with 10 bases that match TRBD1. This CDR3 is built from 14 residues. Per germline, CDR1 SQVTM and CDR2 ANQGSEA. V trimming: 5 bases; J trimming: 4 bases; junction bases outside the gene matches: 8. The CDR3 is CSVSPGTGDYEQYF. CDR3 DNA sequence: TGCAGCGTTTCCCCCGGGACAGGGGATTACGAGCAGTACTTC.

The chain has TRBV25-1 and TRBJ2-5, with D possibly called TRBD1 or TRBD2 (5 bases each). CDR1 and CDR2 from the germline V gene are MGHDK and SYGVNS. Trimming took 3 bases from V and 2 from J, leaving 16 bases between them. The length of the CDR3 is 16 residues. The CDR3 bases are TGTGCCAGCAGTGACCCCTATGGGGACCCTCAAGAGACCCAGTACTTC. Translation gives CASSDPYGDPQETQYF.

This clonotype showed up just a few times. The V gene is TRBV7-2, the J gene TRBJ2-3; 9 bases align to TRBD2. CDR1 is SGHTA, CDR2 FQGNSA, per germline. The junction had 6 bases not matched to a gene; V was cut back by 3 bases and J by 5 bases. The length of the CDR3 is 15 residues. The CDR3 sequence is CASSFCGGAGDTQYF. CDR3 sequence (DNA): TGTGCCAGCAGCTTTTGCGGGGGGGCCGGAGATACGCAGTATTTT.

This clonotype was seen many times. The rearrangement uses TRBV28 and TRBJ2-7; 7 bases are shared with TRBD2. This CDR3 comprises 14 residues. V shed 3 bases and J 1 base; nucleotides not matched to a gene: 3. Germline V CDR1 and CDR2: MDHEN, SYDVKM. CDR3 residues: CASSFNGGSYEQYF. The CDR3 bases are TGTGCCAGCAGTTTTAACGGGGGGTCCTACGAGCAGTACTTC. Full variable domain (missing parts from reference TRBV28 and TRBJ2-7): DVKVTQSSRYLVKRTGEKVFLECVQDMDHENMFWYRQDPGLGLRLIYFSYDVKMKEKGDIPEGYSVSREKKERFSLILESASTNQTSMYLCASSFNGGSYEQYFGPGTRLTVT.

V is TRBV7-2 and J is TRBJ1-1, with D tentatively TRBD1 (6 bases). The ends were cut back, 2 bases at V and 0 bases at J, with 10 bases in the middle. Germline V CDR1 and CDR2: SGHTA, FQGNSA. The length of the CDR3 is 15 residues. Here the CDR3 DNA reads TGTGCCAGCAGCTTATTGGGGGGCATGAACACTGAAGCTTTCTTT. Its translation is CASSLLGGMNTEAFF.

This clonotype was counted ten times or more. The chain carries TRBV11-2 and TRBJ2-7, with 11 bases identical to TRBD2. CDR1 and CDR2 (germline): SGHAT, FQNNGV. After removal of 2 bases from V and 0 bases from J, the junction contained 12 bases not matched to a gene. This CDR3 contains 19 residues. The CDR3 reads CASSLRLAGPAGSSYEQYF. The CDR3 DNA reads as TGTGCCAGCAGCTTAAGACTAGCGGGACCTGCCGGAAGCTCCTACGAGCAGTACTTC. The complete variable domain, with remaining parts taken from reference TRBV11-2 and TRBJ2-7, reads EAGVAQSPRYKIIEKRQSVAFWCNPISGHATLYWYQQILGQGPKLLIQFQNNGVVDDSQLPKDRFSAERLKGVDSTLKIQPAKLEDSAVYLCASSLRLAGPAGSSYEQYFGPGTRLTVT.

This chain links TRBV7-3 with TRBJ2-1; TRBD2 aligns across 7 bases. V shed 5 bases, J shed 10 bases, and the junction held 14 bases outside the gene matches. The CDR3 spans 15 residues. In germline, CDR1 is SGHTA, CDR2 FQGTGA. The CDR3: CASSTIAGGLREQFF. Written as DNA, the CDR3 is TGTGCCAGCAGCACAATAGCGGGCGGGTTGAGGGAGCAGTTCTTC.